This entry lists 2 T cell receptor beta chains sequenced from one sample in a study of T cells in Graves' hyperthyroidism and ophthalmopathy (dated by TCRdb to the late 2010s). Libraries were made using multiplex PCR. The sequencing machine was an Illumina HiSeq 2000. The TCR beta CDR3 regions were amplified from the RNA transcripts. The first round of RT-PCR for the TCR CDR3 was performed with the HTBI primer set and the Qiagen OneStep RT-PCR kit. TCRdb handled the public reads itself, with Q25 trimming in fastp and clone calling in MiXCR, and kept productive beta chains. CDR3 protein duplicates are merged, each entry listing the most common genes and DNA. Counted in this sample were roughly 360,000 distinct CDR3 sequences; less than 15% of them appeared once. Under 25% of the sample goes to the ten largest clones. The specimen was blood. The receptors were gathered from a man aged 30 to 45 with Graves' hyperthyroidism that later progressed to Graves' ophthalmopathy.

This clonotype was recorded only once. The V and J genes are TRBV29-1 and TRBJ2-3, with TRBD2 identical over 14 bases. Per the germline V gene, CDR1 is SQVTM and CDR2 is ANQGSEA. The V gene end was trimmed by 7 bases and the J gene end by 2 bases; junction bases not matched to a gene: 8. The CDR3 has 16 amino acids. The CDR3 loop reads CSGWTSGGILTDTQYF. DNA of the CDR3: TGCAGCGGCTGGACTAGCGGGGGGATCCTCACAGATACGCAGTATTTT.

This clonotype was observed a few times. This chain links TRBV5-1 with TRBJ1-1; D might be TRBD1 (6 bases). Germline V gene lookup returns CDR1 SGHRS and CDR2 YFSETQ. V dropped 4 bases and J dropped 0 bases, with 13 bases sitting between them. This CDR3 is 15 amino acids long. The CDR3: CASSTDRSMNTEAFF. The CDR3 nucleotides read TGCGCCAGCAGCACCGACAGGAGTATGAACACTGAAGCTTTCTTT. Based on the CDR3 plus reference TRBV5-1 and TRBJ1-1, the full variable domain is KAGVTQTPRYLIKTRGQQVTLSCSPISGHRSVSWYQQTPGQGLQFLFEYFSETQRNKGNFPGRFSGRQFSNSRSEMNVSTLELGDSALYLCASSTDRSMNTEAFFGQGTRLTVV.